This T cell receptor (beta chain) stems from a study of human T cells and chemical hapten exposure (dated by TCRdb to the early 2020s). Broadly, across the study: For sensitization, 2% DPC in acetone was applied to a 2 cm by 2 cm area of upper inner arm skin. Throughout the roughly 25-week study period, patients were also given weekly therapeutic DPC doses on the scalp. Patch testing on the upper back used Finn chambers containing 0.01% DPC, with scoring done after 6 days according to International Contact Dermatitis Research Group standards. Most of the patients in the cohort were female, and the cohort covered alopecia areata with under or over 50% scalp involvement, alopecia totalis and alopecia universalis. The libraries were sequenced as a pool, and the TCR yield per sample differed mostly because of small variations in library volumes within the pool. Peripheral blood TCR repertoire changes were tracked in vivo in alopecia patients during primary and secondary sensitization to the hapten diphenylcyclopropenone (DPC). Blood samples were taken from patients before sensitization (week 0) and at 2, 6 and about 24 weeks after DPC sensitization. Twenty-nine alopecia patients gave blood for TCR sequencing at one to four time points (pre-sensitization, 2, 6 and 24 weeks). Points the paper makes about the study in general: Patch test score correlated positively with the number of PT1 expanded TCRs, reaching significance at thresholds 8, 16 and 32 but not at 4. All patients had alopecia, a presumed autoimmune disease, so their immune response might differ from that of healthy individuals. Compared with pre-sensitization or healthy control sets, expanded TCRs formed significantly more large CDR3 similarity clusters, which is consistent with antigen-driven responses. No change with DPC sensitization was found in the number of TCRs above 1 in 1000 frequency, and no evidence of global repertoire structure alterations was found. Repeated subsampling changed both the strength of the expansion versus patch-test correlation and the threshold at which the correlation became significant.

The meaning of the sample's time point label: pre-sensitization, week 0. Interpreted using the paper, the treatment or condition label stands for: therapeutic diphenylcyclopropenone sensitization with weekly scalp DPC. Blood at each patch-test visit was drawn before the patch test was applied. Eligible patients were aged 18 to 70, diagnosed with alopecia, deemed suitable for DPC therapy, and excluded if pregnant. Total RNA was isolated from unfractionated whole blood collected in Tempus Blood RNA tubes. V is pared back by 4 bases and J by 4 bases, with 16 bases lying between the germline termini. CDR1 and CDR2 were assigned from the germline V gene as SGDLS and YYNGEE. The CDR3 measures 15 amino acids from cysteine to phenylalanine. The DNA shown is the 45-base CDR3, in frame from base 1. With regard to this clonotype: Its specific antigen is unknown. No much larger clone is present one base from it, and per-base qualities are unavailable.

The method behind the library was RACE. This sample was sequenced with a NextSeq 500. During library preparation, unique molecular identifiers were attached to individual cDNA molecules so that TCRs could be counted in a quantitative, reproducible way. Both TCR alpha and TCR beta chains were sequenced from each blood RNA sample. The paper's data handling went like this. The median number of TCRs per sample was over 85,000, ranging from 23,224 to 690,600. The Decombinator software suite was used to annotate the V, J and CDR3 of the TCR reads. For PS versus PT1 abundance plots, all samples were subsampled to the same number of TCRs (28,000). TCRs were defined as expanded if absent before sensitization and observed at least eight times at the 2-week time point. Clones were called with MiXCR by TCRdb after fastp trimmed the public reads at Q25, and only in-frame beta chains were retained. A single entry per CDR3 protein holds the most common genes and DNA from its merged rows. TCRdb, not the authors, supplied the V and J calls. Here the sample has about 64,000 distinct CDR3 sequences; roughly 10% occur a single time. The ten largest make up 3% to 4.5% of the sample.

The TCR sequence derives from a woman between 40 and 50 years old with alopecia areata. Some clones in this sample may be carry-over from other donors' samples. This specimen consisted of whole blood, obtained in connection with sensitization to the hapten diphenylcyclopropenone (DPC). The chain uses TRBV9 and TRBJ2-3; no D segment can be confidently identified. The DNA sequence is TGTGCCAGCAGCACCAAATCGACCCTCCCAGATACGCAGTATTTT. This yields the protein CASSTKSTLPDTQYF. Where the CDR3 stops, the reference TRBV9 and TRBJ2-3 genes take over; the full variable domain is DSGVTQTPKHLITATGQRVTLRCSPRSGDLSVYWYQQSLDQGLQFLIQYYNGEERAKGNILERFSAQQFPDLHSELNLSSLELGDSALYFCASSTKSTLPDTQYFGPGTRLTVL.